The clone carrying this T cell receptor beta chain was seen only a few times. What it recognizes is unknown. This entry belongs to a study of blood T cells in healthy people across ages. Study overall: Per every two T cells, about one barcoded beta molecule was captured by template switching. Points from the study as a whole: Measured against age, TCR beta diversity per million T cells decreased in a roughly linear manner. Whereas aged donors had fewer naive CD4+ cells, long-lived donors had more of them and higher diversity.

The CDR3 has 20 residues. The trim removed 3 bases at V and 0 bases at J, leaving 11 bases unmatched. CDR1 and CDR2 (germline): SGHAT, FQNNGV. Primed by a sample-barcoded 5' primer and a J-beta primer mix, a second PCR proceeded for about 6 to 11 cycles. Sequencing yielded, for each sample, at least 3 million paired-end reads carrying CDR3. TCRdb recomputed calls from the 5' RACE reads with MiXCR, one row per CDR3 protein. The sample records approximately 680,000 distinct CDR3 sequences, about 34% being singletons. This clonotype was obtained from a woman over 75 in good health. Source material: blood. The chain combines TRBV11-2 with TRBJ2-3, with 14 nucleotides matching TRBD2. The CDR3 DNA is TGTGCCAGCAGCTTCAAGACCGGGACTAGCGGGGGAGCTAGCACAGATACGCAGTATTTT. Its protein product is CASSFKTGTSGGASTDTQYF.